This section outlines one T cell receptor (beta chain) sequence together with its context. Its antigen is as yet unknown. The data originate from a study of T cell responses to AZD1222 COVID-19 vaccine. Produced via immunoSEQ multiplex PCR; TCRdb's table is partial and in-frame only. The sample carries 150,000 to 200,000 clones, about 88% recorded once. The CDR3 sequence is 17 residues long. CDR1 is SGHNT and CDR2 is YYREEE in the germline V gene (reference sequence). V was clipped by 4 bases and J by 5 bases, with 25 bases between them. Study findings and constraints: Spike regions recognized by vaccine-associated CD4 TCRs spanned the protein, led by 160-218 and 743-854.

The clonotype was recovered from an adult in good health. The starting material was peripheral blood, obtained on day 0 of AZD1222 vaccination. The rearrangement uses TRBV5-4 and TRBJ2-7, with D maybe TRBD2 (6 bases). The CDR3 DNA sequence: TGTGCCAGCAGCCTCCCTGGTCGGAGGGAAGGTATCGACGAGCAGTACTTC. Its protein is CASSLPGRREGIDEQYF.